This is a list of T cell receptor beta chains from one sample in a study of blood T cell repertoires in COVID-19. Only in-frame clones appear in the TCRdb table, and some are missing; sequencing was by immunoSEQ multiplex PCR. The sample shows over 75,000 clones, 80% to 90% of them seen only once. The sequencing sample was made of peripheral blood. Every receptor here comes from a woman older than 75 with active COVID-19. Each CDR3 is given with its conserved first and last residue. A D gene is named only where the DNA matches it firmly. The size of a clone is reported for some rows only, either as once, few or many, or as a class for expanded clones.

d_call clone_size j_call v_call cdr3_nt cdr3_aa
. . TRBJ1-5 TRBV28 TGTGCCAGCCGGGGGAGAAATCAGCCCCAGCATTTT CASRGRNQPQHF
TRBD1 . TRBJ1-1 TRBV7-9 TGTGCCAGCAGCTTAGCGGGACAGGTCACTGAAGCTTTCTTT CASSLAGQVTEAFF
. once TRBJ1-5 TRBV7-2 TGTGCCAGCAGCTCCAGCGGAGGATATAGCAATCAGCCCCAGCATTTT CASSSSGGYSNQPQHF
. . TRBJ2-2 TRBV9 TGTGCCAGCAGCGTAAGGGAGCGGATGAACACCGGGGAGCTGTTTTTT CASSVRERMNTGELFF
TRBD2 . TRBJ2-5 TRBV5-8 TGTGCCAGCAGCTTGTTGAGGGAGGGCCAGGAGACCCAGTACTTC CASSLLREGQETQYF
. . TRBJ2-7 TRBV7-3 TGTGCCAGCAGCCAGGGGGGTTTGGGCGAGCAGTACTTC CASSQGGLGEQYF
. . TRBJ2-1 TRBV7-2 TGTGCCAGCAGCTTAGATCCGACTAGAGACAATGAGCAGTTCTTC CASSLDPTRDNEQFF
. . TRBJ2-7 TRBV5-1 TGCGCCAGCAGCTTGGGGACAGTGTCCTACGAGCAGTACTTC CASSLGTVSYEQYF
. . TRBJ2-3 TRBV14 TGTGCCAGCAGCCAAGACCTTAGCACAGATACGCAGTATTTT CASSQDLSTDTQYF
. . TRBJ2-1 TRBV18 TGTGCCAGCTCACCAGCGGTATCCTACAATGAGCAGTTCTTC CASSPAVSYNEQFF
. . TRBJ1-5 TRBV6-5 TGTGCCAGCAGTTCAGGTAATCAGCCCCAGCATTTT CASSSGNQPQHF
TRBD1 . TRBJ2-7 TRBV18 TGTGCCAGCTCACCACCCTTAGACCCTACCGTGGTGTGGGGACAGGGGTTCTACGAGCAGTACTTC CASSPPLDPTVVWGQGFYEQYF
TRBD1 . TRBJ2-2 TRBV5-1 TGCGCCAGCAGCCGGACAGGGAGTACCGGGGAGCTGTTTTTT CASSRTGSTGELFF
. . TRBJ1-1 TRBV20-1 TGCAGTGCTTTTCGACAAGAAGCTTTCTTT CSAFRQEAFF
TRBD2 . TRBJ2-1 TRBV28 TGTGCCAGCAGTTTGGAGCGACTAGCGGGAGGGGGTAACAATGAGCAGTTCTTC CASSLERLAGGGNNEQFF
. . TRBJ1-5 TRBV7-2 TGTGCCAGCAGCAAGCTCGGGGAGCCCCAGCATTTT CASSKLGEPQHF
TRBD1 . TRBJ2-7 TRBV7-2 TGTGCGTCCCGGCCGGGACAGGGCCGCTACGAGCAGTACTTC CASRPGQGRYEQYF
. . TRBJ2-7 TRBV12-3/TRBV12-4 TGTGCCAGCGTGAGCGCAACCTACGAGCAGTACTTC CASVSATYEQYF
. . TRBJ2-3 TRBV15 TGTGCCACCAGCAGAAACCCTAGGGGCTTAACAGATACGCAGTATTTT CATSRNPRGLTDTQYF
TRBD2 . TRBJ2-3 TRBV7-9 TGTGCCAGCAGCTTAGGAGAACTAGCGTTTGGCACAGATACGCAGTATTTT CASSLGELAFGTDTQYF
TRBD2 once TRBJ2-7 TRBV18 TGTGCCAGCTCGCTTTCTAGCGGGAGGGCCTACGAGCAGTACTTC CASSLSSGRAYEQYF
. . TRBJ1-4 TRBV12-2 TGTGCAAGTCGCTTCATTGAGGAGGGTCCCTATGAAAAACTGTTTTTT CASRFIEEGPYEKLFF
. . TRBJ1-4 TRBV30 TGTGCCTGGAGTGTACAGGGAGCCGAAAAACTGTTTTTT CAWSVQGAEKLFF
. . TRBJ1-2 TRBV25-1 TGTGCCAGCAGTGGGCAGGGCTATGGCTACACCTTC CASSGQGYGYTF
. . TRBJ1-1 TRBV6-6 TGTGCCAGCAGCCCAACGAGGGGTGGAGGGCCCACTGAAGCTTTCTTT CASSPTRGGGPTEAFF
. . TRBJ2-5 TRBV18 TGTGCCAGCTCAACAGCGCCAGGGGCAGGAGAGACCCAGTACTTC CASSTAPGAGETQYF
TRBD2 . TRBJ2-7 TRBV5-6 TGTGCCAGCAGCTTGCCGGGACTAGCGGGAGGGCAGAACTTC CASSLPGLAGGQNF
TRBD1 once TRBJ1-2 TRBV19 TGTGCCAGTAGTACCCGACAGGGGGCGGATGGCTACACCTTC CASSTRQGADGYTF
. . TRBJ1-2 TRBV5-6 TGTGCCAGCAGCTTTGGGCCTAACTATGGCTACACCTTC CASSFGPNYGYTF
. . TRBJ1-4 TRBV28 TGTGCCAGCAGTTCCCCTCCCGCCAGGGCCGGGTCTAATGAAAAACTGTTTTTT CASSSPPARAGSNEKLFF
TRBD2 . TRBJ2-5 TRBV28 TGTGCCAGCAGTCCGGCGGGACTAGCGGGAGGTTTGGAGACCCAGTACTTC CASSPAGLAGGLETQYF
TRBD1 . TRBJ2-7 TRBV7-2 TGTGCCAGCAGCTTGGACAGGGGGGCCGACGAGCAGTACTTC CASSLDRGADEQYF
. once TRBJ1-5 TRBV6-2/TRBV6-3 TGTGCCAGCAGCTCAGGATCATCATATAGCAATCAGCCCCAGCATTTT CASSSGSSYSNQPQHF
TRBD1 . TRBJ1-4 TRBV27 TGTGCCAGCAGTCCTACAGGGGGCAGTAATGAAAAACTGTTTTTT CASSPTGGSNEKLFF
TRBD2 . TRBJ2-1 TRBV7-2 TGTGCCAGCAGCTTAGGTCCTAGCGGGAGGAATGAGCAGTTCTTC CASSLGPSGRNEQFF
. . TRBJ2-5 TRBV7-3 TGTGCCAGCAGCTTACTTTTCCAAGAGACCCAGTACTTC CASSLLFQETQYF
TRBD1 . TRBJ2-2 TRBV9 TGTGCCAGCAGCCCAGACGACAGGGGAGCAACCGGGGAGCTGTTTTTT CASSPDDRGATGELFF
TRBD2 . TRBJ2-5 TRBV3-1/TRBV3-2 TGTGCCAGCAGCTCGGGACTAGCGGGAGAGGGTTGGGGGACCCAGTACTTC CASSSGLAGEGWGTQYF
TRBD1 . TRBJ2-4 TRBV19 TGTGCCAGTAGTCCGCGGACAGGGGAGGCTAACATTCAGTACTTC CASSPRTGEANIQYF
. once TRBJ2-1 TRBV24-1 TGTGCCACCAGTGATTATCCCAGAGGCGCTGAGCAGTTCTTC CATSDYPRGAEQFF
. . TRBJ1-5 TRBV6-5 TGTGCCAGCACCTCCGGGGGGGCGGTGCAGCCCCAGCATTTT CASTSGGAVQPQHF
. . TRBJ1-2 TRBV5-4 TGTGCCAGCAGCGAACCGGGAAAAGGCTACACCTTC CASSEPGKGYTF
TRBD2 . TRBJ2-7 TRBV19 TGTGCCAGTAGTATGGGACTAGCAGCCTACGAGCAGTACTTC CASSMGLAAYEQYF
. . TRBJ2-1 TRBV29-1 TGCAGCGTTGAAGAGGGGGGGGCCCACTCCTACAATGAGCAGTTCTTC CSVEEGGAHSYNEQFF
. . TRBJ2-2 TRBV20-1 TGCAGTGCTAGTGAAGGGGCACTTAACACCGGGGAGCTGTTTTTT CSASEGALNTGELFF
TRBD1 . TRBJ1-1 TRBV18 TGTGCCAGCTCACCATTAAAGGGGGCTGGCACTGAAGCTTTCTTT CASSPLKGAGTEAFF
. . TRBJ2-7 TRBV28 TGTGCCAGCAGTTTGGAGGGAAGCAAGCAGTACTTC CASSLEGSKQYF
. . TRBJ1-1 TRBV27 TGTGCCAGCAGTCAAGGCAGGGTAACTGAAGCTTTCTTT CASSQGRVTEAFF